The present T cell receptor beta chain was sequenced within a study of blood T cell repertoires in COVID-19. CDR1 is SGDLS and CDR2 is YYNGEE in the germline V gene. This CDR3 is 18 amino acids long. V was pared by 0 bases and J by 7 bases, with 23 bases between. Here immunoSEQ multiplex PCR was the method, and the copy in TCRdb shows in-frame clones only, minus some. In the table there are around 210,000 clones, about 85% of which are singletons. The Seattle site enrolled patients during active infection and followed them longitudinally. The source material was peripheral blood. This clonotype was obtained from a man in his sixties with COVID-19, enrolled during active disease. V usage is TRBV9 and J usage is TRBJ2-1; possible D gene TRBD2, 7 bases. This chain's CDR3 is CASSVAGGGGRARNEQFF. The CDR3 DNA is TGTGCCAGCAGCGTAGCAGGTGGGGGGGGCAGGGCAAGGAATGAGCAGTTCTTC.